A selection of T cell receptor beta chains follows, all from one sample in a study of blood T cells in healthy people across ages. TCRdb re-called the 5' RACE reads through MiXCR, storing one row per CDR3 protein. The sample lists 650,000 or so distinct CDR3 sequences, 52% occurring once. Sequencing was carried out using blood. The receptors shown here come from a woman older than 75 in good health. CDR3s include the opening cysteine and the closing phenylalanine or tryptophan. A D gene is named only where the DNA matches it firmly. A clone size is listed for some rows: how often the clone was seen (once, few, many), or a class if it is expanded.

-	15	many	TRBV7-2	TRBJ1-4	CASSPRGPSGEKLFF	TGTGCCAGCAGCCCAAGGGGACCGTCGGGTGAAAAACTGTTTTTT
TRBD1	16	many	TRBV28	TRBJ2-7	CASSFARTGGSYEQYF	TGTGCCAGCAGTTTTGCCCGGACAGGGGGTTCCTACGAGCAGTACTTC
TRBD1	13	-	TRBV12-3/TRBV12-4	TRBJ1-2	CASTGTGYYGYTF	TGTGCCAGCACCGGGACAGGGTACTACGGCTACACCTTC
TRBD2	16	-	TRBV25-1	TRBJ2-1	CASSESRASGGPKQFF	TGTGCCAGCAGTGAATCAAGGGCTAGCGGGGGCCCGAAGCAGTTCTTC
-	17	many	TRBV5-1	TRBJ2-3	CASSHGQLATPTDTQYF	TGCGCCAGCAGCCACGGACAGCTAGCAACCCCCACAGATACGCAGTATTTT
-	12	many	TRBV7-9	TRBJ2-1	CASRRGDNEQFF	TGTGCCAGCCGGCGTGGAGACAATGAGCAGTTCTTC
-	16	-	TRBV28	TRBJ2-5	CASSLKGRTSTKTQYF	TGTGCCAGCAGTTTAAAGGGCAGGACCTCGACGAAGACCCAGTACTTC
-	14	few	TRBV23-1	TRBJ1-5	CASTGGVSNQPQHF	TGCGCCAGCACCGGCGGGGTTAGCAATCAGCCCCAGCATTTT
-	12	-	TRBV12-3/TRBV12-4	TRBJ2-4	CASSQGKMAQYF	TGTGCCAGCAGCCAGGGTAAAATGGCCCAGTACTTC
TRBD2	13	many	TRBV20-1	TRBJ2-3	CSRVGGSTDTQYF	TGCAGCCGTGTGGGGGGGAGCACAGATACGCAGTATTTT
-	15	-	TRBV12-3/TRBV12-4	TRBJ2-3	CASSLGQGRADTQYF	TGTGCCAGCAGTTTAGGGCAGGGTCGCGCAGATACGCAGTATTTT
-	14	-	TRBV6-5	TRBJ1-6	CASSYLGRNSPLHF	TGTGCCAGCAGTTACTTGGGACGGAATTCACCCCTCCACTTT
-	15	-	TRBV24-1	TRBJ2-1	CATRAGAPPVNEQFF	TGTGCCACCCGGGCTGGGGCTCCCCCCGTGAATGAGCAGTTCTTC
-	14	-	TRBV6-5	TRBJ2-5	CASSPAGFQETQYF	TGTGCCAGCAGCCCCGCCGGGTTCCAAGAGACCCAGTACTTC
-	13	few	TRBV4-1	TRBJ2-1	CASSQDEGREQFF	TGCGCCAGCAGCCAAGATGAGGGGCGAGAGCAGTTCTTC
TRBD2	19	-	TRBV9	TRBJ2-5	CASSVGGSGLAGVGETQYF	TGTGCCAGCAGCGTAGGGGGGTCGGGACTAGCGGGGGTTGGTGAGACCCAGTACTTC
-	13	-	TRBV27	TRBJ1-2	CASSFSQTLGYTF	TGTGCCAGCAGTTTCAGCCAGACTCTGGGCTACACCTTC
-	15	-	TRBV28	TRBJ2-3	CASSSSGQRTDTQYF	-
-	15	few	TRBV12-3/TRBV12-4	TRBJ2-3	CASRYSSLPPDTQYF	TGTGCCAGCCGCTATAGCAGCCTCCCCCCAGATACGCAGTATTTT
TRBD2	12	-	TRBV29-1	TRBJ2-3	CSVEDQAGVGYF	TGCAGCGTTGAAGATCAAGCGGGAGTGGGGTATTTT
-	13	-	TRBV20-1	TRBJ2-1	CSARGYSYNEQFF	TGCAGTGCTAGGGGCTACTCCTACAATGAGCAGTTCTTC
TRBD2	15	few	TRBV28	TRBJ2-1	CASSWSGGSYNEQFF	TGTGCCAGCAGTTGGTCGGGGGGGAGTTACAATGAGCAGTTCTTC
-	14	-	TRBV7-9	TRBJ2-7	CAGSPGGGVREQYF	TGTGCCGGCAGCCCGGGCGGCGGGGTTCGCGAGCAGTACTTC